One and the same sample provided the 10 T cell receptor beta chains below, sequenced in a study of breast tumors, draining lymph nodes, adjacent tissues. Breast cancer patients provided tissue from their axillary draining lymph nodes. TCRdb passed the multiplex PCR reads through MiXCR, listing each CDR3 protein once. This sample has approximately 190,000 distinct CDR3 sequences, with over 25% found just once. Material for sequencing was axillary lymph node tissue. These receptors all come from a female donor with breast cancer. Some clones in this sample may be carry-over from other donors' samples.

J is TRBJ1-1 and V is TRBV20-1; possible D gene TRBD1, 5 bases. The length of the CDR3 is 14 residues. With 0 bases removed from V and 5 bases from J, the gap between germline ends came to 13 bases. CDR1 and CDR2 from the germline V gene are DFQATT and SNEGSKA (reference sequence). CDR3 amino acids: CSARDRGGQTEAFF. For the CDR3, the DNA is TGCAGTGCTAGAGATCGGGGGGGTCAAACTGAAGCTTTCTTT.

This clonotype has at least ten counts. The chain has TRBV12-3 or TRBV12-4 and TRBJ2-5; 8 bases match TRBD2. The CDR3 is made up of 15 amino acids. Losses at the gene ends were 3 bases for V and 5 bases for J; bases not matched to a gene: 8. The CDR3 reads CASSFGGGPWETQYF. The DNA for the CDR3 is TGTGCCAGCAGTTTCGGGGGGGGGCCATGGGAGACCCAGTACTTC.

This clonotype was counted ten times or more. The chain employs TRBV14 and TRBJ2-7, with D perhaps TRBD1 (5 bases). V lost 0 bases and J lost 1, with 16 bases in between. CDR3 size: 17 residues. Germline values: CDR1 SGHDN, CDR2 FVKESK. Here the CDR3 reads CASSQDFWQGTSYEQYF. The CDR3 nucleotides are TGTGCCAGCAGCCAAGATTTCTGGCAGGGAACATCCTACGAGCAGTACTTC.

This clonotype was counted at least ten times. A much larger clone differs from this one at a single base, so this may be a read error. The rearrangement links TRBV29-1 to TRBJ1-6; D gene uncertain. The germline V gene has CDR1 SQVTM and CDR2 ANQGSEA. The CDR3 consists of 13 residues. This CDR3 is CSAEGRSNSPLHF. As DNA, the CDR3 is TGCAGCGCTGAAGGGAGGTCAAATTCACCCCTCCACTTT.

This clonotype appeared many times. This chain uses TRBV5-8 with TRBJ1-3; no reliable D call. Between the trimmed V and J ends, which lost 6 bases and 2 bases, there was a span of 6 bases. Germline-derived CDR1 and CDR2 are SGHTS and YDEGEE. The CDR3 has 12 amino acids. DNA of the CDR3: TGTGCCAGCACGTCCCCTGGAAACACCATATATTTT. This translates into CASTSPGNTIYF.

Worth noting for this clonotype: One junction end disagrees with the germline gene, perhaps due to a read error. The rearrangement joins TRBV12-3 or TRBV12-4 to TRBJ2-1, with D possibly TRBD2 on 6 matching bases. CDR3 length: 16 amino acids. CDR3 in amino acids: CANSGDEAGSYNEQFF. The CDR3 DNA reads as TGTGCCAACAGTGGCGACGAAGCGGGCTCCTACAATGAGCAGTTCTTC.

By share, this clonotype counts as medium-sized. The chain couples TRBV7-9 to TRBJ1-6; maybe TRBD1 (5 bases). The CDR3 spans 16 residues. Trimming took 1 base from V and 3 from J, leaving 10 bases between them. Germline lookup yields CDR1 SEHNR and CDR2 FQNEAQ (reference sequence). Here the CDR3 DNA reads TGTGCCAGCAGCTTAGGGCAGGGCTTCTATAATTCACCCCTCCACTTT. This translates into CASSLGQGFYNSPLHF.

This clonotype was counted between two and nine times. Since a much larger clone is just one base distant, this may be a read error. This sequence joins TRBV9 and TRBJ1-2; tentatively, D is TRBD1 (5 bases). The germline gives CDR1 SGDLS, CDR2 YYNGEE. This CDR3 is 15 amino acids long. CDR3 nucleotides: TGTGCCAGCAGCGTAGGTGAGGGGCGCGACTATGGCTCCACCTTC. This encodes CASSVGEGRDYGSTF.

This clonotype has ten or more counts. The CDR3 bases are TGTGCCAGCAGCTTGGAGCGGGGGGGATTTGGAAAGACCCAGTACTTC. Its translation: CASSLERGGFGKTQYF. V gene TRBV5-8 combines with J gene TRBJ2-5, with 10 nucleotides matching TRBD2. The germline V gene encodes CDR1 SGHTS and CDR2 YDEGEE. CDR3 size: 16 residues. Losses at the gene ends were 0 bases for V and 6 bases for J; bases not matched to a gene: 8.

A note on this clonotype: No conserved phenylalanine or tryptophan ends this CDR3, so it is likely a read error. The CDR3 nucleotides are TGTGCCAGCAGTGAGAGGGGCTCCGGCTACACCCTC. As protein: CASSERGSGYTL. The rearrangement links TRBV2 to TRBJ1-2; weak D call: TRBD1 (5 bases). The germline CDR1 and CDR2 sequences are SNHLY and FYNNEI. V lost 3 bases, J lost 8 bases, and 10 bases lay in between. The CDR3 length is 12 residues.